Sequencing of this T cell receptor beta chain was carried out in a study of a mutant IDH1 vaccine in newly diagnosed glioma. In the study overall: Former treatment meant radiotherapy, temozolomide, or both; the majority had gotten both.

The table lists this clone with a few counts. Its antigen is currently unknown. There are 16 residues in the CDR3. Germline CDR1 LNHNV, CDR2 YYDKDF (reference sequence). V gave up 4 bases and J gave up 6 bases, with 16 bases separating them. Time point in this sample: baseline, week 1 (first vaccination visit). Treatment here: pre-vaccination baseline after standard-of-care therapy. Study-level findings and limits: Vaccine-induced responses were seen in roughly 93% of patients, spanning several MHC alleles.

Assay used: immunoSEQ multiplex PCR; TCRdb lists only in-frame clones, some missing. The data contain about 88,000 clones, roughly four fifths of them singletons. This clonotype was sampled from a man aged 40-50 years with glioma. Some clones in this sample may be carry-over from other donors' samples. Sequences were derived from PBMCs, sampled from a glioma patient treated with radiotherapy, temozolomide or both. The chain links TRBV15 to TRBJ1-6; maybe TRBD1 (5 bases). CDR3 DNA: TGTGCCACCAGCACGACTCAGGGACCCCGTAATTCACCCCTCCACTTT. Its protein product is CATSTTQGPRNSPLHF.